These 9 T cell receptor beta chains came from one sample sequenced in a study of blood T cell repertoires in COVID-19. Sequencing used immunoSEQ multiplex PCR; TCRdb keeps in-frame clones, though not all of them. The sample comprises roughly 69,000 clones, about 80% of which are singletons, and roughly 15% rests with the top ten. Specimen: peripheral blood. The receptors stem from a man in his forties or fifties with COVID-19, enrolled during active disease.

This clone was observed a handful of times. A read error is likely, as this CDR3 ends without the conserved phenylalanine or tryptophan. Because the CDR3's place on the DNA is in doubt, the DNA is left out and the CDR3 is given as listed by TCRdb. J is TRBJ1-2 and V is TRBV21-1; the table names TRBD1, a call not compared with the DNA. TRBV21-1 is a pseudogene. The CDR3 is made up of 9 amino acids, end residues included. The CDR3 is CAGPDTHSQ.

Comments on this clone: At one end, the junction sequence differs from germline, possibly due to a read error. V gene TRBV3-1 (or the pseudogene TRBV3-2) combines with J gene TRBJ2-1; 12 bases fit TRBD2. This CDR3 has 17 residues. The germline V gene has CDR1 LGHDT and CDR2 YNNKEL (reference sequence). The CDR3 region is CASSQRAATLAGGTCVF. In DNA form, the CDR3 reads TGTGCCAGCAGCCAGCGAGCAGCTACCCTAGCGGGGGGGACCTGCGTCTTC.

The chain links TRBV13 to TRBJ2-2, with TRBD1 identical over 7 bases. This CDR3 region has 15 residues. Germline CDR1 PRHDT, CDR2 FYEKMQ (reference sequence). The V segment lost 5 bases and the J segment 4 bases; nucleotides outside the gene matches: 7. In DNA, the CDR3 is TGTGCCAGCAGCCTACCCTACAGGGGCACCGGGGAGCTGTTTTTT. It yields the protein CASSLPYRGTGELFF.

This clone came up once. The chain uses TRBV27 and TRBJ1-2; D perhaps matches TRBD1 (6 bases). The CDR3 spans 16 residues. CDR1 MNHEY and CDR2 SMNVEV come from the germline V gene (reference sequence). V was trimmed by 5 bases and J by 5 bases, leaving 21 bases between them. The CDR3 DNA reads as TGTGCCAGCAGTCCCCAATCGGGACAACCAGAATATGGCTACACCTTC. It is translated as CASSPQSGQPEYGYTF.

CDR3 bases: TGTGCCAGTAGCGCCGACAGGGGGCCTAGGGAGCAGTACTTC. Its protein product is CASSADRGPREQYF. The chain has TRBV19 and TRBJ2-7; 10 bases agree with TRBD1. The CDR3 extends over 14 amino acids. The V segment lost 6 bases and the J segment 7 bases; nucleotides outside the gene matches: 9. CDR1 is LNHDA and CDR2 is SQIVND in the germline V gene (reference sequence).

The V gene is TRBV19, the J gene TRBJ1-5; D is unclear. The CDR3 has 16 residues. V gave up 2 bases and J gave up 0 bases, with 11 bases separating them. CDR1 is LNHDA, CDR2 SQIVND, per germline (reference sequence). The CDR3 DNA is TGTGCCAGTAGTATAATTCGAGACACTAGCAATCAGCCCCAGCATTTT. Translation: CASSIIRDTSNQPQHF.

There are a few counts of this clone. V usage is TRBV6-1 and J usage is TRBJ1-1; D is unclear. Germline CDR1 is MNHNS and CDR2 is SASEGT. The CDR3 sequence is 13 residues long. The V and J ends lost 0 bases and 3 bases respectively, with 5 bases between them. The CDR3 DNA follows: TGTGCCAGCAGTGAAGCTGGGCACACTGAAGCTTTCTTT. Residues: CASSEAGHTEAFF.

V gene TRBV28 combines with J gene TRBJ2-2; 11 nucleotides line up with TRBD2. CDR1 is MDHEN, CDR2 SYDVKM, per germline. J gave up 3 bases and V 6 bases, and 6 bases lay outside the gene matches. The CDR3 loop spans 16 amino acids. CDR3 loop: CASSGISGGDTGELFF. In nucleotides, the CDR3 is TGTGCCAGCAGCGGGATTAGCGGGGGGGACACCGGGGAGCTGTTTTTT.

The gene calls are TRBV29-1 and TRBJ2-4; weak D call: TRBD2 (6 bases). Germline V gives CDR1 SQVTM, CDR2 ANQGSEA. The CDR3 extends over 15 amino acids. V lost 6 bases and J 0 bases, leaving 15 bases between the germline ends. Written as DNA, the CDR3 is TGCAGCGTGGGGTGGGACTCCGTAGCCAAAAACATTCAGTACTTC. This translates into CSVGWDSVAKNIQYF.